This T cell receptor beta chain was sequenced in a study of shared clonotypes between healthy human individuals. Some clones are missing from TCRdb's copy, which holds only in-frame ones; the method was immunoSEQ multiplex PCR. This sample yields some 240,000 clones, of which approximately 65% are seen a single time; 8.5% to 14% belongs to the top ten. Germline V lookup: CDR1 SGHVS, CDR2 FQNEAQ. V was clipped by 3 bases and J by 1 base, with 14 bases between them. The CDR3 sequence is 16 residues long. The chain combines TRBV7-8 with TRBJ2-3; D perhaps matches TRBD2 (6 bases). The sample comprised memory CD4+ T cells sorted from blood. Subset given: CD45RA-negative fraction. The clonotype was recovered from a man younger than 40 in good health. CDR3 in DNA: TGTGCCAGCAGCTTGGAGCTGGCTAGCGGCACAGATACGCAGTATTTT. Its protein product is CASSLELASGTDTQYF.